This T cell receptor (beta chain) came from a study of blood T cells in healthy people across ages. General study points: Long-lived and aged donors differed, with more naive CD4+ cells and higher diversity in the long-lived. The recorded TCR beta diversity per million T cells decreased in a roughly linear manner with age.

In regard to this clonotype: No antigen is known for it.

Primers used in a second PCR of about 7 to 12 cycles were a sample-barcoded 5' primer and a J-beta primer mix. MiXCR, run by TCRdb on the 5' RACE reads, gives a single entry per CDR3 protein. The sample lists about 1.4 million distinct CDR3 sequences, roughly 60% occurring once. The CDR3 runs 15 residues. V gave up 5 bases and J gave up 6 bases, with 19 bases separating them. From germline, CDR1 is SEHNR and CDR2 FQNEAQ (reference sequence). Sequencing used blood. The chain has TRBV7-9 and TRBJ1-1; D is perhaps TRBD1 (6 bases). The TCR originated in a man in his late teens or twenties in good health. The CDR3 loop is CASSPTGSPGAEAFF. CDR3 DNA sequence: TGTGCCAGCAGCCCAACAGGGAGTCCCGGAGCTGAAGCTTTCTTT. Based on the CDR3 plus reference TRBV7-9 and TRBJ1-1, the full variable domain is DTGVSQNPRHKITKRGQNVTFRCDPISEHNRLYWYRQTLGQGPEFLTYFQNEAQLEKSRLLSDRFSAERPKGSFSTLEIQRTEQGDSAMYLCASSPTGSPGAEAFFGQGTRLTVV.